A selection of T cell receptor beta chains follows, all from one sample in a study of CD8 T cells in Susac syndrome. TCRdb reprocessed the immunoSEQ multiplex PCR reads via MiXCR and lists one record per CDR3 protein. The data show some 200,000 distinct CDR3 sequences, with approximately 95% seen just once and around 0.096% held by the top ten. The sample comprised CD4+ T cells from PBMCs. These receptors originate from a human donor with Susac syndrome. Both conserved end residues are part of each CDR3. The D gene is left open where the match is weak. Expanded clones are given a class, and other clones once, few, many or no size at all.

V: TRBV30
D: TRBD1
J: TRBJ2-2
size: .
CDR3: CAWRAGGPRRNTGELFF
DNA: TGTGCCTGGAGGGCAGGGGGCCCCCGAAGGAACACCGGGGAGCTGTTTTTT

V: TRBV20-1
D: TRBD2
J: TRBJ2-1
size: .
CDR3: CSARGSLAGEYNEQFF
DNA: TGCAGTGCTAGAGGAAGTCTAGCGGGGGAATACAATGAGCAGTTCTTC

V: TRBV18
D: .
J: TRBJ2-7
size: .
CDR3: CASSPTDYEQYF
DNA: TGTGCCAGCTCACCTACGGACTACGAGCAGTACTTC

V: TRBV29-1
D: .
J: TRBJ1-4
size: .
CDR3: CSVQDPGEKLFF
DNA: TGCAGCGTACAGGACCCGGGTGAAAAACTGTTTTTT

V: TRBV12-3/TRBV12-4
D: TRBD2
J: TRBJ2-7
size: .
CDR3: CASSLVTGGRQYF
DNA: TGTGCCAGCAGTTTAGTAACGGGGGGGAGGCAGTACTTC

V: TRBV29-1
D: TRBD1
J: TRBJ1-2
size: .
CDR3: CSAGTGGRHGYTF
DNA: TGCAGCGCCGGGACAGGGGGAAGACATGGCTACACCTTC

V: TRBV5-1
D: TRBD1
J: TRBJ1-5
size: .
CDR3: CASSTGQGAEAQHF
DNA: TGCGCCAGCAGCACAGGACAGGGGGCCGAGGCCCAGCATTTT

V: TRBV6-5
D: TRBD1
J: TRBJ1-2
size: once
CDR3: CASSGQGRAGYTF
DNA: TGTGCCAGCAGTGGACAGGGGAGGGCTGGCTACACCTTC

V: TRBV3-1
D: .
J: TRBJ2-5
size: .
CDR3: CASSQWQTQETQYF
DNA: TGTGCCAGCAGCCAATGGCAGACCCAAGAGACCCAGTACTTC

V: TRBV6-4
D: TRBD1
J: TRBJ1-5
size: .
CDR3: CASSDSPGGKMEPQHF
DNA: TGTGCCAGCAGTGACTCGCCAGGGGGCAAGATGGAGCCCCAGCATTTT

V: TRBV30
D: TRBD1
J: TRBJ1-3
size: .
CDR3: CAWNTGTAYTGNTIYF
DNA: TGTGCCTGGAACACCGGGACAGCGTACACTGGAAACACCATATATTTT

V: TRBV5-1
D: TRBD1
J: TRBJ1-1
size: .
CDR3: CASSQGQVNTEAFF
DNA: TGCGCCAGCAGCCAGGGACAGGTGAACACTGAAGCTTTCTTT

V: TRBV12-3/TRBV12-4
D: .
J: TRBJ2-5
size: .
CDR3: CASTLGTGFQETQYF
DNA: TGTGCCAGCACCCTTGGGACGGGGTTCCAAGAGACCCAGTACTTC

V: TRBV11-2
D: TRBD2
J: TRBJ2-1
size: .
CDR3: CASSPGLAGGSNEQFF
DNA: TGTGCCAGCAGCCCGGGACTAGCGGGGGGCTCCAATGAGCAGTTCTTC

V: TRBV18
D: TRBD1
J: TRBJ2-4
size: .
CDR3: CASSATGNRNIQYF
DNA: TGTGCCAGCTCAGCGACAGGGAATAGGAACATTCAGTACTTC

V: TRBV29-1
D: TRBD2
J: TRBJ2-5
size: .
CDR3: CSVEGLAGDQETQYF
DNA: TGCAGCGTTGAGGGACTAGCGGGGGATCAAGAGACCCAGTACTTC